The 23 T cell receptor beta chains in this list originate from one sample, sequenced in a study of blood T cell repertoires in COVID-19. Data came from immunoSEQ multiplex PCR; TCRdb stores just in-frame clones and leaves some out. The top ten clones hold 4% of a sample with about 160,000 clones, roughly nine tenths of them seen once. The sample consisted of peripheral blood. These receptors all stem from a woman in her 70s with acute or convalescent COVID-19.

This chain connects TRBV7-9 to TRBJ2-1; 9 bases match TRBD2. With 6 bases clipped from V and 8 bases from J, the junction kept 11 bases outside the gene matches. CDR3 size: 15 residues. The germline CDR1 and CDR2 sequences are SEHNR and FQNEAQ (reference sequence). CDR3 amino acids: CASSSGLASTDEQFF. CDR3 DNA: TGTGCCAGCAGTTCGGGACTAGCTTCGACCGATGAGCAGTTCTTC.

The chain has TRBV2 and TRBJ1-1; 8 bases align to TRBD1. This CDR3 spans 14 amino acids. CDR1 SNHLY and CDR2 FYNNEI come from the germline V gene. With V trimmed by 6 bases and J by 0 bases, 3 bases remained unmatched. CDR3 region: CASRYRGMNTEAFF. The CDR3 DNA sequence: TGTGCCAGCAGGTACAGGGGGATGAACACTGAAGCTTTCTTT.

The chain joins TRBV23-1 to TRBJ1-2; TRBD1 agrees at 9 bases. TRBV23-1 is filed as an ORF, its function uncertain. Trimming at V came to 2 bases and at J to 3 bases, leaving 16 bases not matched to a gene. The CDR3 loop spans 19 amino acids. DNA of the CDR3: TGCGCCAGCAGTCAAATTTTGAACCGGGACAGGGTCGTCGACTATGGCTACACCTTC. The encoded protein is CASSQILNRDRVVDYGYTF.

The chain couples TRBV11-2 to TRBJ2-7; no firm D call. The ends were cut back, 0 bases at V and 3 bases at J, with 3 bases in the middle. CDR1 and CDR2 from the germline V gene are SGHAT and FQNNGV. The CDR3 contains 12 residues. DNA for the CDR3: TGTGCCAGCAGCTTAGACAGCTACGAGCAGTACTTC. It is translated as CASSLDSYEQYF.

This sequence joins TRBV10-3 and TRBJ1-6, with D possibly matching TRBD1 (5 bases). V was cut by 2 bases and J by 7 bases, with 12 bases left in between. Germline V lookup: CDR1 ENHRY, CDR2 SYGVKD. The CDR3 is 15 residues long. CDR3 sequence reads: CAISEGQGWNSPLHF. The CDR3 bases are TGTGCCATCAGTGAGGGTCAGGGATGGAATTCACCCCTCCACTTT.

The table lists this clone with a count of one. The chain recombines TRBV4-2 with TRBJ1-5; D unresolved. V shed 0 bases and J shed 15 bases, with 24 bases lying between them. This CDR3 comprises 16 residues. Germline V gene lookup returns CDR1 LGHNA and CDR2 YNFKEQ. The chain's CDR3 is CASSQEITDSGGVMHF. As DNA, the CDR3 is TGTGCCAGCAGCCAAGAAATTACGGACTCAGGCGGAGTTATGCATTTT.

The rearrangement uses TRBV15 and TRBJ1-1, with D possibly being TRBD1 (5 bases). Trimming pared 0 bases from V and 7 bases from J, leaving 18 bases between. This CDR3 spans 16 amino acids. CDR1 LNHNV and CDR2 YYDKDF come from the germline V gene (reference sequence). This chain's CDR3 is CATSRDTLDSAGEAFF. CDR3 DNA sequence: TGTGCCACCAGCAGAGATACCCTCGACAGTGCTGGTGAAGCTTTCTTT.

V usage is TRBV30 and J usage is TRBJ1-3; D is unclear. V was clipped by 0 bases and J by 4 bases, with 7 bases between them. Germline CDR1 is GTSNPN and CDR2 is SVGIG (reference sequence). The CDR3 totals 13 residues. CDR3 sequence reads: CAWSVQSGNTIYF. The CDR3 nucleotides are TGTGCCTGGAGTGTACAATCGGGAAACACCATATATTTT.

V usage is TRBV19 and J usage is TRBJ1-5; weak D call: TRBD1 (6 bases). Germline CDR1 LNHDA, CDR2 SQIVND (reference sequence). The CDR3 totals 15 residues. V lost 6 bases, J lost 3 bases, and 15 bases lay in between. CDR3 nucleotide sequence: TGTGCCAGTAGAATAAAACAGGGTAACAATCAGCCCCAGCATTTT. Its protein product is CASRIKQGNNQPQHF.

The chain has TRBV12-3 or TRBV12-4 and TRBJ2-7; D uncertain. Trimming shortened V by 3 bases and J by 6 bases, and 12 bases separated the two germline ends. This CDR3 comprises 13 residues. The CDR3 DNA follows: TGTGCCAGCAGTTTGACTCCGCCTGGCGAGCAGTACTTC. Translating gives CASSLTPPGEQYF.

The J gene is TRBJ1-3, the V gene TRBV19; D gene ambiguous. Germline V CDR1 and CDR2: LNHDA, SQIVND (reference sequence). The CDR3 runs 14 residues. Trimming left V 4 bases short and J 5 bases short, with 12 bases between. CDR3: CASSNLEIRNTIYF. CDR3 sequence (DNA): TGTGCCAGTAGTAATTTGGAGATACGAAACACCATATATTTT.

This sequence joins TRBV5-1 and TRBJ2-5; D call uncertain. Germline V gives CDR1 SGHRS, CDR2 YFSETQ. CDR3 size: 13 residues. The V and J ends lost 2 bases and 1 base respectively, with 6 bases between them. The CDR3 DNA reads TGCGCCAGCAGCTTTAGCTCCCAAGAGACCCAGTACTTC. Its translation is CASSFSSQETQYF.

The J gene is TRBJ1-1, the V gene TRBV2, with no clear D. CDR3 length: 13 amino acids. Germline CDR1 SNHLY, CDR2 FYNNEI. The ends were cut back, 6 bases at V and 0 bases at J, with 8 bases in the middle. This CDR3 is CASSEIMNTEAFF. The CDR3 DNA reads as TGTGCCAGCAGCGAAATCATGAACACTGAAGCTTTCTTT. Combining the CDR3 with reference TRBV2 and TRBJ1-1 gives the whole variable domain EPEVTQTPSHQVTQMGQEVILRCVPISNHLYFYWYRQILGQKVEFLVSFYNNEISEKSEIFDDQFSVERPDGSNFTLKIRSTKLEDSAMYFCASSEIMNTEAFFGQGTRLTVV.

The V and J genes are TRBV10-3 and TRBJ1-1; the D is unclear. This CDR3 has 14 residues. Trimming shortened V by 2 bases and J by 4 bases, and 11 bases separated the two germline ends. Germline values: CDR1 ENHRY, CDR2 SYGVKD. DNA for the CDR3: TGTGCCATCAGTGAGCCGGGGTTGGGCACTGAAGCTTTCTTT. It specifies CAISEPGLGTEAFF.

The table lists this clone with a count of one. The chain has TRBV6-6 and TRBJ2-3; D unresolved. Trimming left V 6 bases short and J 0 bases short, with 13 bases between. This CDR3 spans 15 amino acids. Germline V gives CDR1 MNHNY, CDR2 SVGAGI (reference sequence). The CDR3 spells CASRNERTSTDTQYF. The CDR3, as DNA: TGTGCCAGCAGAAACGAGAGAACTAGCACAGATACGCAGTATTTT.

DNA of the CDR3: TGTGCCTGGAGTGCGGACAGGGGAGGAGGAAAACTGTTTTTT. Translation gives CAWSADRGGGKLFF. V gene TRBV30 combines with J gene TRBJ1-4, with 9 bases lining up with TRBD1. The CDR3 extends over 14 amino acids. The germline CDR1 and CDR2 sequences are GTSNPN and SVGIG (reference sequence). The trim removed 1 base at V and 10 bases at J, leaving 7 bases unmatched.

The chain combines TRBV9 with TRBJ1-1; 8 positions agree with TRBD1. Germline V gene lookup returns CDR1 SGDLS and CDR2 YYNGEE. With 4 bases clipped from V and 5 bases from J, the junction kept 7 bases outside the gene matches. The CDR3 covers 14 residues. DNA of the CDR3: TGTGCCAGCAGCTCCCGGACAGGGCTTACTGAAGCTTTCTTT. Protein: CASSSRTGLTEAFF.

The chain links TRBV3-1 (or the pseudogene TRBV3-2) to TRBJ2-7, with 11 bases fitting TRBD1. Trimming removed 2 bases from V and 0 bases from J; junction bases left unmatched: 3. This CDR3 comprises 16 residues. Germline CDR1 LGHDT, CDR2 YNNKEL (reference sequence). CDR3 nucleotides: TGTGCCAGCAGCCAATTGGGACAGGGGGGCTCCTACGAGCAGTACTTC. Protein: CASSQLGQGGSYEQYF.

Note on this clone: One end of the junction fails to match germline, which may point to a read error. The rearrangement links TRBV6-5 to TRBJ2-1, with a tentative D call TRBD2 (6 bases). In germline, CDR1 is MNHEY, CDR2 SVGAGI. The CDR3 runs to 13 residues. The CDR3 DNA reads as TGTGCCAGCAGGCGGGACTCCCACAATGAGCAGTTCTTC. This translates into CASRRDSHNEQFF.

The chain carries TRBV18 and TRBJ2-7; a weak D match, TRBD1 (5 bases). Germline lookup yields CDR1 KGHSH and CDR2 LQKENI. The CDR3 loop spans 12 amino acids. The V end was cut by 2 bases, the J end by 5 bases, with 7 bases between. CDR3 amino acids: CASSPVGDEQYF. DNA for the CDR3: TGTGCCAGCTCACCAGTAGGGGACGAGCAGTACTTC.

The chain employs TRBV19 and TRBJ2-1; D unclear. The germline V gene encodes CDR1 LNHDA and CDR2 SQIVND (reference sequence). There are 15 residues in the CDR3. The V end lost 7 bases, the J end lost 0 bases, and 13 bases lay between the germline ends. This CDR3 is CASKSVYSSYNEQFF. CDR3 coding DNA: TGTGCCAGTAAATCAGTGTACAGCTCCTACAATGAGCAGTTCTTC.

The gene calls are TRBV30 and TRBJ2-3, with 11 bases that match TRBD2. With V trimmed by 5 bases and J by 0 bases, 10 bases remained unmatched. CDR3 size: 17 residues. Germline V lookup: CDR1 GTSNPN, CDR2 SVGIG (reference sequence). The CDR3 DNA reads TGTGCCTGGGGAAACCTCCGGACTAGCGGGAGCACAGATACGCAGTATTTT. Translation: CAWGNLRTSGSTDTQYF.

This chain links TRBV28 with TRBJ2-7; weak D call: TRBD1 (6 bases). V lost 6 bases, J lost 3 bases, and 15 bases lay in between. Per the germline V gene, CDR1 is MDHEN and CDR2 is SYDVKM. The CDR3 length is 14 residues. The CDR3 DNA reads as TGTGCCAGCAGGACTCCGGGACAAAACTACGAGCAGTACTTC. It translates to CASRTPGQNYEQYF.